These T cell receptor beta chains were read from a single sample in a study of blood T cell repertoires in COVID-19. Clones were read by immunoSEQ multiplex PCR, and TCRdb kept only the in-frame ones, dropping some. The sample lists 250,000 to 300,000 clones, around 90% occurring once. Sequencing was performed on PBMCs or T cells enriched from blood (not recorded which). These receptor sequences come from a woman younger than 45 who had recovered from COVID-19. The CDR3 runs from the conserved cysteine through the conserved F or W. Fields, in order: CDR3 length, V gene, D gene, clone size, J gene, CDR3 DNA, CDR3 protein. D genes are given only for firm matches. A clone size is listed for some rows: how often the clone was seen (once, few, many), or a class if it is expanded.

length: 16; V: TRBV19; D: TRBD2; size: few; J: TRBJ2-3; DNA: TGTGCCAGTAGTCCCATAGCGGGAACTAGCACAGATACGCAGTATTTT; CDR3: CASSPIAGTSTDTQYF
length: 14; V: TRBV5-5; D: -; size: -; J: TRBJ1-4; DNA: TGTGCCAGCACCTCCGGGGGAGGTAATGAAAAACTGTTTTTT; CDR3: CASTSGGGNEKLFF
length: 16; V: TRBV28; D: -; size: -; J: TRBJ1-3; DNA: TGTGCCAGCAGTTTGAGGCCAGGGTACACTGGAAACACCATATATTTT; CDR3: CASSLRPGYTGNTIYF
length: 13; V: TRBV14; D: -; size: -; J: TRBJ2-7; DNA: TGTGCCAGCAAAGGGGGCGGGACCTACGAGCAGTACTTC; CDR3: CASKGGGTYEQYF
length: 16; V: TRBV7-9; D: TRBD2; size: -; J: TRBJ2-3; DNA: TGTGCCAGCAGCTTCGGACTAGCGGGGGGCACAGATACGCAGTATTTT; CDR3: CASSFGLAGGTDTQYF
length: 16; V: TRBV4-1; D: -; size: -; J: TRBJ1-1; DNA: TGCGCCAGCAGGGAATCATCCACCTGGGCGAACACTGAAGCTTTCTTT; CDR3: CASRESSTWANTEAFF
length: 15; V: TRBV3-1/TRBV3-2; D: -; size: -; J: TRBJ1-1; DNA: TGTGCCAGCAGCCAAACGAACAGGGAGAACACTGAAGCTTTCTTT; CDR3: CASSQTNRENTEAFF
length: 13; V: TRBV7-3; D: -; size: -; J: TRBJ2-2; DNA: TGTGCCAGCAGCTTTGGCGGTCCCGGGGAGCTGTTTTTT; CDR3: CASSFGGPGELFF
length: 19; V: TRBV10-1; D: TRBD1; size: few; J: TRBJ1-2; DNA: TGCGCCAGCAGTGATGAGGGACAGGGGGCCGTAGGACTAGGGTATGGCTACACCTTC; CDR3: CASSDEGQGAVGLGYGYTF
length: 17; V: TRBV7-3; D: -; size: -; J: TRBJ1-3; DNA: TGTGCCAGCAGCTTAACCAGCGGGGGCAACTCTGGAAACACCATATATTTT; CDR3: CASSLTSGGNSGNTIYF